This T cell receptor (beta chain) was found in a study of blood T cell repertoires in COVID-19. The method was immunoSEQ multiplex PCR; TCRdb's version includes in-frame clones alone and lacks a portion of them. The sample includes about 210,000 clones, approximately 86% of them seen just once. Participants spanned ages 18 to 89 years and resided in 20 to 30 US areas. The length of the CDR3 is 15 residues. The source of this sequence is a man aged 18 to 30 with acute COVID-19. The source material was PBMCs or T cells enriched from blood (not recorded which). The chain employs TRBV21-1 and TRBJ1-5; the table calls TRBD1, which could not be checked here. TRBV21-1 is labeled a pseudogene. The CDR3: CASSSRDRVIQPQHF. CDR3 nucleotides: TGTGCCAGCAGCTCACGGGACAGGGTAATTCAGCCCCAGCATTTT.